A selection of T cell receptor beta chains follows, all from one sample in a study of blood T cell repertoires in COVID-19. Method: immunoSEQ multiplex PCR; TCRdb's copy keeps in-frame clones and lacks some. The profile shows some 200,000 clones, about 87% of them singletons. The sample taken for sequencing was peripheral blood. These receptors were collected from a man aged 35 to 55 with active or convalescent COVID-19. The CDR3 runs from the conserved cysteine through the conserved F or W. The D gene is left open where the match is weak. For some rows the clone size is stated as once, few or many, or as a class when expanded; others skip it.

V gene,CDR3 length,J gene,clone size,D gene,CDR3 DNA,CDR3 protein
TRBV7-2,14,TRBJ2-2,.,.,TGTGCCAGCAGCTCTCCAGGGGGGACCGGGGAGCTGTTTTTT,CASSSPGGTGELFF
TRBV21-1,18,TRBJ2-3,.,.,TGTGCCAGTTCCCCCGAACAGGCAGGGCGGGGGTTCACAGATACGCAGTATTTT,CASSPEQAGRGFTDTQYF
TRBV6-5,15,TRBJ1-5,.,.,TGTGCCAGCAACATAGACAGTTATAGCAATCAGCCCCAGCATTTT,CASNIDSYSNQPQHF
TRBV2,14,TRBJ2-5,.,.,TGTGCCAGCAGTGGGCCCTCCAACCAAGAGACCCAGTACTTC,CASSGPSNQETQYF
TRBV4-1,16,TRBJ1-1,.,.,TGCGCCAGCAGCCAGGAAAACTACAGGGTCAACACTGAAGCTTTCTTT,CASSQENYRVNTEAFF
TRBV11-2,16,TRBJ1-3,.,.,TGTGCCAGCAGCCCCTTTCGTGGGCAGCTAAGAAACACCATATATTTT,CASSPFRGQLRNTIYF
TRBV19,16,TRBJ2-5,.,TRBD2,TGTGCCAGTAGTCCACTCGGACTAGCGGGGGTAGAGACCCAGTACTTC,CASSPLGLAGVETQYF
TRBV28,15,TRBJ2-7,.,.,TGTGCCAGCAGTTTACCCGGGGGACCTTCCTACGAGCAGTACTTC,CASSLPGGPSYEQYF
TRBV3-1/TRBV3-2,13,TRBJ2-5,.,.,TGTGCCAGCAGCCTTAGCCACGGGGAGACCCAGTACTTC,CASSLSHGETQYF
TRBV4-2,14,TRBJ1-1,.,.,TGTGCCAGCAGCCAAGGACAAACGACAGATGAAGCTTTCTTT,CASSQGQTTDEAFF
TRBV19,15,TRBJ1-5,.,TRBD1,TGTGCCAGTACCAGCGGGGGGACAGTCAATCAGCCCCAGCATTTT,CASTSGGTVNQPQHF
TRBV5-1,17,TRBJ2-3,.,TRBD1,TGCGCCAGCAGCTTGGCGCCCGGGACAGGGGACACAGATACGCAGTATTTT,CASSLAPGTGDTDTQYF
TRBV2,12,TRBJ2-1,.,.,TGTGCCAGCAGTCTAGGGGTGGACGAGCAGTTCTTC,CASSLGVDEQFF
TRBV10-3,11,TRBJ2-1,.,.,TGTGCCATCAGACAGAACGATGAGCAGTTCTTC,CAIRQNDEQFF
TRBV5-1,12,TRBJ2-1,.,.,TGCGCCAGCAGCTTGGGGAGCAATGAGCAGTTCTTC,CASSLGSNEQFF
TRBV19,14,TRBJ1-2,.,TRBD1,TGTGCCAGTGCCGGGACAGGGCGTAACTATGGCTACACCTTC,CASAGTGRNYGYTF
TRBV21-1,17,TRBJ2-7,once,.,TGTGCCAGCAGCATAGTACTCGGGACAGGGATCTCCTACGAGCAGTACTTC,CASSIVLGTGISYEQYF
TRBV3-1/TRBV3-2,17,TRBJ2-3,.,.,TGTGCCAGCAGCCAAGCGGGGGTGACAAAACCCACAGATACGCAGTATTTT,CASSQAGVTKPTDTQYF
TRBV13,15,TRBJ2-5,medium-sized,TRBD1,TGTGCCAGCAGCTTGTGGACAGGGGGTTTGGAGACCCAGTACTTC,CASSLWTGGLETQYF
TRBV19,14,TRBJ2-2,.,.,TGTGCCAGTAGTATAAAGGCGGCGGCCGGGGAGCTGTTTTTT,CASSIKAAAGELFF
TRBV18,16,TRBJ1-2,.,TRBD1,TGTGCCAGCTCACTGGTCGGACAGGGGGCGACGTATGGCTACACCTTC,CASSLVGQGATYGYTF
TRBV5-1,17,TRBJ1-4,.,TRBD1,TGCGCCAGCAGCCTGGGACAGGGGGCTGTCGGGAATGAAAAACTGTTTTTT,CASSLGQGAVGNEKLFF
TRBV24-1,16,TRBJ2-1,.,TRBD2,TGTGCCACCAGTGATACACTAGCGGGGGGGATCTATGAGCAGTTCTTC,CATSDTLAGGIYEQFF
TRBV11-2,13,TRBJ2-5,.,.,TGTGCCAGCAGCTTGGAGAGCCAAGAGACCCAGTACTTC,CASSLESQETQYF
TRBV10-3,14,TRBJ1-1,.,.,TGTGCCATCAGTGAGCCCAGGCTGGATGCTGAAGCTTTCTTT,CAISEPRLDAEAFF
TRBV30,14,TRBJ1-4,.,.,TGTGCCTGGAGTGTACAGGGATCAGGCGAAAAACTGTTTTTT,CAWSVQGSGEKLFF
TRBV15,17,TRBJ1-1,.,.,TGTGCCACCAGCAGAGATGGTCTTGGGGCCTTGAACACTGAAGCTTTCTTT,CATSRDGLGALNTEAFF
TRBV2,12,TRBJ2-5,.,.,TGTGCCAGCGGGACACTACAAGAGACCCAGTACTTC,CASGTLQETQYF
TRBV11-2,17,TRBJ2-5,.,TRBD2,TGTGCCAGCAGCTTAGGAGGGGACGGGGGGGCCGGAGAGACCCAGTACTTC,CASSLGGDGGAGETQYF
TRBV19,17,TRBJ2-4,.,.,TGTGCCAGTAGTATACGGGACACTTCCTTAGCCAAAAACATTCAGTACTTC,CASSIRDTSLAKNIQYF
TRBV10-3,18,TRBJ2-2,.,.,TGTGCCATCAGTGAGTCGGAAGTCTCCAGGGGATCGTCCGGGGAGCTGTTTTTT,CAISESEVSRGSSGELFF
TRBV5-1,15,TRBJ1-6,.,TRBD1,TGCGCCAGCAGCTTAGAACGGGACAGGGTTTCACCCCTCCACTTT,CASSLERDRVSPLHF
TRBV6-5,14,TRBJ2-5,.,TRBD2,TGTGCCAGCAGCCTTGGACTAGCGGGGGAATCCCAGTACTTC,CASSLGLAGESQYF
TRBV6-5,15,TRBJ1-4,few,TRBD1,TGTGCCAGCAGCGAGACAGGGGCGACTAATGAAAAACTGTTTTTT,CASSETGATNEKLFF
TRBV5-6,18,TRBJ2-1,.,TRBD2,TGTGCCAGCAACCTAGGACTAGCGGGGTTTAAAAACGACAATGAGCAGTTCTTC,CASNLGLAGFKNDNEQFF
TRBV3-1/TRBV3-2,14,TRBJ1-1,.,.,TGTGCCAGCAGCCGAGTGATCCGGAACACTGAAGCTTTCTTT,CASSRVIRNTEAFF
TRBV5-6,10,TRBJ1-2,.,.,TGTGCCAGCCGCGGGAATGGCTACACCTTC,CASRGNGYTF
TRBV5-1,15,TRBJ2-5,once,.,TGCGCCAGCAGCTTGGCAGTGGGGCAGGGGGGGACCCAGTACTTC,CASSLAVGQGGTQYF
TRBV7-3,16,TRBJ1-3,.,TRBD1,TGTGCCAGCAGCCTACAGGGGGCTGGTACTGGAAACACCATATATTTT,CASSLQGAGTGNTIYF
TRBV5-1,16,TRBJ1-3,.,TRBD1,TGCGCCAGCAGCTTGGGGGTGACAGGGAGGAAAAACACCATATATTTT,CASSLGVTGRKNTIYF
TRBV12-3/TRBV12-4,13,TRBJ2-5,.,.,TGTGCCAGCACTTTGGGGCTCCAAGAGACCCAGTACTTC,CASTLGLQETQYF
TRBV6-1,17,TRBJ2-4,.,.,TGTGCCAGCAGTGAAGACGGCAGCATAGCCTTTCTAAACATTCAGTACTTC,CASSEDGSIAFLNIQYF
TRBV19,14,TRBJ1-5,.,.,TGTGCCAGTAGTATAAGCGGGCCGTATCAGCCCCAGCATTTT,CASSISGPYQPQHF
TRBV13,14,TRBJ1-6,.,TRBD1,TGTGCCAGCAGCGTAGACAGGGCTAATTCACCCCTCCACTTT,CASSVDRANSPLHF
TRBV9,16,TRBJ2-1,.,TRBD2,TGTGCCAGCAGCATCGGACTAGCGGGGGAGGATCATGAGCAGTTCTTC,CASSIGLAGEDHEQFF
TRBV2,17,TRBJ1-2,.,TRBD1,TGTGCCAGCAGTGAAGGACAGACAGGGGTAGGGAACTATGGCTACACCTTC,CASSEGQTGVGNYGYTF
TRBV5-1,15,TRBJ2-7,.,TRBD2,TGCGCCAGCAGCCTAGAAGCGGGATCTTCCTACGAGCAGTACTTC,CASSLEAGSSYEQYF
TRBV28,14,TRBJ1-2,.,TRBD1,TGTGCCAGCAGCCTGCTGGGACAGAACTATGGCTACACCTTC,CASSLLGQNYGYTF
TRBV7-9,15,TRBJ2-5,.,.,TGTGCCAGCAGCTTAGACAGTTTTAAGCAAGAGACCCAGTACTTC,CASSLDSFKQETQYF
TRBV4-2,15,TRBJ1-2,.,.,TGTGCCAGCAGCCAACCCGACCGGGACATCGAAGGCTACACCTTC,CASSQPDRDIEGYTF
TRBV10-3,12,TRBJ1-2,.,.,TGTGCCATCAGTGAGTTAGGAGATGGCTACACCTTC,CAISELGDGYTF
TRBV6-5,15,TRBJ1-2,.,.,TGTGCCAGCAGTTACCTTGGACAGACCCTCTATGGCTACACCTTC,CASSYLGQTLYGYTF
TRBV7-8,15,TRBJ2-1,.,.,TGTGCCAGCAGCTTAGGAGGGGGCTCCTACAATGAGCAGTTCTTC,CASSLGGGSYNEQFF
TRBV5-1,13,TRBJ1-1,.,TRBD1,TGCGCCAGCATGACAGGGGGCCTTGGTGAAGCTTTCTTT,CASMTGGLGEAFF
TRBV14,14,TRBJ2-5,.,.,TGTGCCAGCGGACTCCTTGGATCCCAAGAGACCCAGTACTTC,CASGLLGSQETQYF
TRBV21-1,14,TRBJ2-7,.,.,TGTGCCAGCGCTGGTACTAGCGGTTCCTACGAGCAGTACTTC,CASAGTSGSYEQYF
TRBV4-2,14,TRBJ1-2,.,.,TGTGCCAGCAGCCCGCGGGGGGTGTACTATGGCTACACCTTC,CASSPRGVYYGYTF
TRBV28,15,TRBJ2-7,.,TRBD1,TGTGCCAGCAATTCCGAACAGGGGAAGGACGACGAGCAGTACTTC,CASNSEQGKDDEQYF
TRBV7-8,13,TRBJ2-1,.,.,TGTGCCAGCAGCTTCAGGACAGACAATGAGCAGTTCTTC,CASSFRTDNEQFF